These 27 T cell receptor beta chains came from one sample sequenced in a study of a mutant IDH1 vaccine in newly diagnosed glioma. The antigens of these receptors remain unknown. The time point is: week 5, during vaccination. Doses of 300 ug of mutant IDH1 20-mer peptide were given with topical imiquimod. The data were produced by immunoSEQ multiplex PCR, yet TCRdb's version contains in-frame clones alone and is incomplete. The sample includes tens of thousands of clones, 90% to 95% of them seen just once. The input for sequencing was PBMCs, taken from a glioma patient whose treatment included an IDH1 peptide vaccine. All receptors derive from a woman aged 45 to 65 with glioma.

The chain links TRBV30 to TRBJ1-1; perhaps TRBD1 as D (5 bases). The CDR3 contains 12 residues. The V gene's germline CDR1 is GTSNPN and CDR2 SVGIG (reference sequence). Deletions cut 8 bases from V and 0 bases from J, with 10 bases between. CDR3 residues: CAQGGLNTEAFF. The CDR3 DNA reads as TGTGCCCAGGGCGGTCTGAACACTGAAGCTTTCTTT.

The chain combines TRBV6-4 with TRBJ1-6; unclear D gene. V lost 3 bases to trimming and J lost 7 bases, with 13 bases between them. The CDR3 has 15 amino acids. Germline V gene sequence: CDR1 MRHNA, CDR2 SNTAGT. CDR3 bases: TGTGCCAGCAGTGATCAGCCCGGGATAAATTCACCCCTCCACTTT. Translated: CASSDQPGINSPLHF.

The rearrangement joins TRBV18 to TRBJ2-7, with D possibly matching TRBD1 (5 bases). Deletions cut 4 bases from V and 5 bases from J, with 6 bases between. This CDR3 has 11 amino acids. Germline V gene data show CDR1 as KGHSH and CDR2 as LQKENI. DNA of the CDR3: TGTGCCAGCTCACGCAGGGACGAGCAGTACTTC. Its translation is CASSRRDEQYF.

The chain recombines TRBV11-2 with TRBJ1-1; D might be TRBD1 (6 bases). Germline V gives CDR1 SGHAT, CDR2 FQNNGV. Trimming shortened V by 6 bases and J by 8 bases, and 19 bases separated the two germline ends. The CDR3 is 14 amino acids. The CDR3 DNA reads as TGTGCCAGCAGTTCTCCGGCTGGACAGCGGGAAGCTTTCTTT. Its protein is CASSSPAGQREAFF.

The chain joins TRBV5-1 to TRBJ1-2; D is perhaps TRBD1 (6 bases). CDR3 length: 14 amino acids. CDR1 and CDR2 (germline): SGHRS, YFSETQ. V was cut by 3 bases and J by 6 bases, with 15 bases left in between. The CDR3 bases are TGCGCCAGCAGCTCGGGGGGGACACCTGATGGCTACACCTTC. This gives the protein CASSSGGTPDGYTF.

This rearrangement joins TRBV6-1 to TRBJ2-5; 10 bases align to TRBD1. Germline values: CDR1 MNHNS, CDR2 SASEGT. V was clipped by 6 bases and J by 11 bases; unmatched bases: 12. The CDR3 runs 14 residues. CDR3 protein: CASRPDRGPGEQYF. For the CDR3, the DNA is TGTGCCAGCAGACCCGACAGGGGGCCGGGAGAGCAGTACTTC.

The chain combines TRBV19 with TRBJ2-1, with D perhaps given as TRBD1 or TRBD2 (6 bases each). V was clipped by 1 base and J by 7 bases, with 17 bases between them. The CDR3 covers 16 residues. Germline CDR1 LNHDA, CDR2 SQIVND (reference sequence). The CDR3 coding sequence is TGTGCCAGTAGTATAGCGGGCCTAAGGAGGGGGAATGAGCAGTTCTTC. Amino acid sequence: CASSIAGLRRGNEQFF.

The DNA for the CDR3 is TGTGCCAGCAGCCAAGTCGTCCGGGTGGGCACAGATACGCAGTATTTT. This encodes CASSQVVRVGTDTQYF. The chain uses TRBV4-2 and TRBJ2-3; no definite D call. V lost 1 base, J lost 1 base, and 12 bases lay in between. This CDR3 is 16 amino acids long. The germline gives CDR1 LGHNA, CDR2 YNFKEQ.

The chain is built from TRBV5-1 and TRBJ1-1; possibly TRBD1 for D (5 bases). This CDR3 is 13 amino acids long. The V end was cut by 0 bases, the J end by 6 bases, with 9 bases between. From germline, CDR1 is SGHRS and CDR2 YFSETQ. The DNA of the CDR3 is TGCGCCAGCAGCTTGGCAGGGTTCTCTGAAGCTTTCTTT. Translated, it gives CASSLAGFSEAFF.

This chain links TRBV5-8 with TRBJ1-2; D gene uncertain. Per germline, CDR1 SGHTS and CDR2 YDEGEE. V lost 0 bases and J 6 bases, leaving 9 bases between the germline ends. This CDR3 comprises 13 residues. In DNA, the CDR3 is TGTGCCAGCAGCTTGGTCAATTCTAATGGCTACACCTTC. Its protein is CASSLVNSNGYTF.

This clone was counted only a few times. The DNA of the CDR3 is TGTGCCAGCAGTGGCGCTAACCCCGGACAGGAAGGCTACACCTTC. Protein sequence: CASSGANPGQEGYTF. The chain links TRBV6-6 to TRBJ1-2; 7 nucleotides match TRBD1. Looked up from germline, CDR1 is MNHNY and CDR2 is SVGAGI (reference sequence). The trim removed 5 bases at V and 8 bases at J, leaving 14 bases unmatched. This CDR3 comprises 15 residues.

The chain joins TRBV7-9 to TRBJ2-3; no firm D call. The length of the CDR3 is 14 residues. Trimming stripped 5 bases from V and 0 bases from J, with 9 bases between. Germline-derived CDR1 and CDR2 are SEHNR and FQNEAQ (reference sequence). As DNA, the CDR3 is TGTGCCAGCAGCCTTGTAGTCAGCACAGATACGCAGTATTTT. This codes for CASSLVVSTDTQYF.

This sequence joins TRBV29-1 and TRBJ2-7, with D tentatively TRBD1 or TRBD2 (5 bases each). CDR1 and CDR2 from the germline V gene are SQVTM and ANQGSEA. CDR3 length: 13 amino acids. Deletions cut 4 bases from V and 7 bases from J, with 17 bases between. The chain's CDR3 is CSVVVSTWGEQYF. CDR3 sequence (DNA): TGCAGCGTTGTGGTCTCCACCTGGGGGGAGCAGTACTTC.

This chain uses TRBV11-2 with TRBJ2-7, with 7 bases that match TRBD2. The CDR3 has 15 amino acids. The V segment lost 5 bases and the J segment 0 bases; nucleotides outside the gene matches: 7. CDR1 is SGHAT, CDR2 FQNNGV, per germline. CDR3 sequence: CASSQTSQSSYEQYF. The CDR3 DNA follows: TGTGCCAGCAGCCAGACTAGCCAGAGCTCCTACGAGCAGTACTTC. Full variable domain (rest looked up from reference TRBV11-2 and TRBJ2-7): EAGVAQSPRYKIIEKRQSVAFWCNPISGHATLYWYQQILGQGPKLLIQFQNNGVVDDSQLPKDRFSAERLKGVDSTLKIQPAKLEDSAVYLCASSQTSQSSYEQYFGPGTRLTVT.

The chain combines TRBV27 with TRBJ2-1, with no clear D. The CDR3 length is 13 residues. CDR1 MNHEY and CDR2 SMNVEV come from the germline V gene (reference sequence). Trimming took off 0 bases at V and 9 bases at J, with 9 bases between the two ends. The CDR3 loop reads CASSLSWGGEQFF. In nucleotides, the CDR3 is TGTGCCAGCAGTTTATCTTGGGGTGGTGAGCAGTTCTTC.

The CDR3 spells CASSPGLAGGQIPEQFF. The CDR3 bases are TGTGCCAGCAGCCCCGGACTAGCGGGAGGGCAGATACCTGAGCAGTTCTTC. The J gene is TRBJ2-1, the V gene TRBV9, with 15 nucleotides matching TRBD2. From germline, CDR1 is SGDLS and CDR2 YYNGEE. The CDR3 length is 17 residues. V shed 4 bases and J 9 bases; nucleotides not matched to a gene: 11.

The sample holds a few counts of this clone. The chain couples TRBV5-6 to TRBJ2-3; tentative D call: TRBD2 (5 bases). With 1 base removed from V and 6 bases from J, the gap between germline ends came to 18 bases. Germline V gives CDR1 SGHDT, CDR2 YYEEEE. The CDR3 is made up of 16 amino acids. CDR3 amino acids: CASSLKSALEADTQYF. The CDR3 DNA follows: TGTGCCAGCAGCTTGAAGAGTGCCCTGGAGGCGGATACGCAGTATTTT.

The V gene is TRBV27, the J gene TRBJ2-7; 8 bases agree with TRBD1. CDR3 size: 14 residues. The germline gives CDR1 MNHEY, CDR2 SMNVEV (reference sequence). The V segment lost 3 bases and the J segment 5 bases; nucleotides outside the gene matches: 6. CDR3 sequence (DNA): TGTGCCAGCAGTTTCAGGGGGCTGACGAACGAGCAGTACTTC. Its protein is CASSFRGLTNEQYF.

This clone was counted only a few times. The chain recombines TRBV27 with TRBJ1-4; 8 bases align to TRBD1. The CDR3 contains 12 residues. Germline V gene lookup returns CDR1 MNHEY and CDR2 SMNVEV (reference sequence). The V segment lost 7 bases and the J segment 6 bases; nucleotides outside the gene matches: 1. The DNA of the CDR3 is TGTGCCAGCAAGACAGGGGATGAAAAACTGTTTTTT. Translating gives CASKTGDEKLFF.

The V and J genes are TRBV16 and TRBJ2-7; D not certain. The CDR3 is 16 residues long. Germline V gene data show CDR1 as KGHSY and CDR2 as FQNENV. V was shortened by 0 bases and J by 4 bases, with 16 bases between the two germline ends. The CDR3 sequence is CASSQSGRRDGYEQYF. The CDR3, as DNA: TGTGCCAGCAGCCAATCAGGACGTAGGGATGGGTACGAGCAGTACTTC.

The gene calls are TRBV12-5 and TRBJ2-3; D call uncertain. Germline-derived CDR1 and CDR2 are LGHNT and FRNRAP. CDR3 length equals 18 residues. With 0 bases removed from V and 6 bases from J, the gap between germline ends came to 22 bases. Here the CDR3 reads CASGLVRVSPNFRDTQYF. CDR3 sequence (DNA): TGTGCTAGTGGTTTGGTACGGGTTTCCCCCAACTTTCGCGATACGCAGTATTTT.

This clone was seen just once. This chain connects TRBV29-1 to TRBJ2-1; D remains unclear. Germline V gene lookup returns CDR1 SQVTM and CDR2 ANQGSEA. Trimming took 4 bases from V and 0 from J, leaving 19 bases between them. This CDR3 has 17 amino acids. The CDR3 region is CSVGGARGFSSYNEQFF. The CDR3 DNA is TGCAGCGTTGGAGGAGCCAGAGGTTTTAGCTCCTACAATGAGCAGTTCTTC.

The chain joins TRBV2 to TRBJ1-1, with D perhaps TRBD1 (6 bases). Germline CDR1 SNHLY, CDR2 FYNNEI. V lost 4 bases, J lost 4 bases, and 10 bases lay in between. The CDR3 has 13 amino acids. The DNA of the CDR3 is TGTGCCAGCAGTGTCGACAGGAGCACTGAAGCTTTCTTT. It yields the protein CASSVDRSTEAFF.

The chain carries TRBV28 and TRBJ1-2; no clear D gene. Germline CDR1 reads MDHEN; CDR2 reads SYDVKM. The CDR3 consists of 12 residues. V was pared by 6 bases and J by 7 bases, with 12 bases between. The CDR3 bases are TGTGCCAGCAGATTACCAGGAAGTGGCTACACCTTC. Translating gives CASRLPGSGYTF.

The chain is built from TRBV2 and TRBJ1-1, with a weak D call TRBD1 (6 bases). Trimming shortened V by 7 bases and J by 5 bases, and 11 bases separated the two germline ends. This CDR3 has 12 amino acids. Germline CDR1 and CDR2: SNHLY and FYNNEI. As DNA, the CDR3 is TGTGCCAGCATAGGGGGATCAACTGAAGCTTTCTTT. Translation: CASIGGSTEAFF.

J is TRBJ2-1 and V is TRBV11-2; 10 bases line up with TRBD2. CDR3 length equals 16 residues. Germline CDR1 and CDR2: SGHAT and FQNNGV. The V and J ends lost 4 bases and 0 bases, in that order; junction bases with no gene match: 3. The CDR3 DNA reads TGTGCCAGCAGCTCACTAGCGGGGCGCTCCTACAATGAGCAGTTCTTC. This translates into CASSSLAGRSYNEQFF.

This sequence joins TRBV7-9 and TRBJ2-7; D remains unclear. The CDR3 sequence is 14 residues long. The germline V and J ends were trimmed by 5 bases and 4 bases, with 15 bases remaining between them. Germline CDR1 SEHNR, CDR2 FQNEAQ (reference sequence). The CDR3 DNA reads TGTGCCAGCAGCGCGCAGGTTCCTGGGTACGAGCAGTACTTC. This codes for CASSAQVPGYEQYF. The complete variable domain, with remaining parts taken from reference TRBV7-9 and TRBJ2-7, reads DTGVSQNPRHKITKRGQNVTFRCDPISEHNRLYWYRQTLGQGPEFLTYFQNEAQLEKSRLLSDRFSAERPKGSFSTLEIQRTEQGDSAMYLCASSAQVPGYEQYFGPGTRLTVT.